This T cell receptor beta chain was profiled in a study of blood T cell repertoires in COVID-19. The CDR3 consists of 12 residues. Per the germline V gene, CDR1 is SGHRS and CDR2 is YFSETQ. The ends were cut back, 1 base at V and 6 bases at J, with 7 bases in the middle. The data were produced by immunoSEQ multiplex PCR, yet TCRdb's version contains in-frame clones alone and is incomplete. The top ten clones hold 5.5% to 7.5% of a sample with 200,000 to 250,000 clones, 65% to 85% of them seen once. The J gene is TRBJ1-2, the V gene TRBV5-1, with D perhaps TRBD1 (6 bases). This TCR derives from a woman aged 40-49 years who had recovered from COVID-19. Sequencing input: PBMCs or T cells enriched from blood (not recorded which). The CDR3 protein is CASSLYRDGYTF. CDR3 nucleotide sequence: TGCGCCAGCAGCTTGTACAGGGATGGCTACACCTTC.